This record looks at one TCR beta chain sequence and its context. The CDR3 is made up of 14 amino acids. V dropped 3 bases and J dropped 1 base, with 9 bases sitting between them. Per the germline V gene, CDR1 is SGHTA and CDR2 is FQGNSA. The sample originates from a study of tumour-infiltrating T cells in Burkitt lymphoma. Study details: Overall and progression-free survival were predicted by productive clonality.

TCRdb's table, derived via immunoSEQ multiplex PCR, lists solely in-frame clones and lacks some. This sample has 1,700 or so clones, with 60% to 70% found just once. Sequencing was done on a sample of tumor tissue. The receptor was isolated from a human donor with diffuse large B-cell lymphoma. The chain links TRBV7-2 to TRBJ1-2, with D hard to call. The CDR3 DNA reads TGTGCCAGCAGCTTTCCGGGGATTAACTATGGCTACACCTTC. As protein: CASSFPGINYGYTF.